One sample yielded the 12 T cell receptor beta chains listed below, sequenced in a study of blood T cell repertoires in COVID-19. Sequencing was performed with immunoSEQ multiplex PCR; in TCRdb, only in-frame clones are kept and a portion is missing. The table records just under 85,000 clones, 85% to 90% of them present only once. The sequenced sample consisted of peripheral blood. All receptors derive from a man older than 75 with active or convalescent COVID-19.

The V and J genes are TRBV27 and TRBJ1-1; D may be TRBD1 (6 bases). With 3 bases removed from V and 4 bases from J, the gap between germline ends came to 9 bases. This CDR3 region has 13 residues. Germline V CDR1 and CDR2: MNHEY, SMNVEV (reference sequence). CDR3 bases: TGTGCCAGCAGTTTGGACAGAGGCACTGAAGCTTTCTTT. This sequence encodes CASSLDRGTEAFF.

The chain joins TRBV7-2 to TRBJ2-3; D not resolved. This CDR3 is built from 16 residues. V shed 1 base and J shed 6 bases, with 17 bases lying between them. The V gene's germline CDR1 is SGHTA and CDR2 FQGNSA. As DNA, the CDR3 is TGTGCCAGCAGCTTAGATATGGCGGTGAAGAGGGATACGCAGTATTTT. Amino acids: CASSLDMAVKRDTQYF.

This chain joins TRBV5-5 and TRBJ2-5, with D possibly being TRBD2 (7 bases). This CDR3 comprises 14 residues. From germline, CDR1 is SGHKS and CDR2 YYEKEE (reference sequence). V lost 4 bases to trimming and J lost 4 bases, with 14 bases between them. In nucleotides, the CDR3 is TGTGCCAGCAGCCGCGGGGGCGGGGGAGAGACCCAGTACTTC. It is translated as CASSRGGGGETQYF.

V usage is TRBV5-6 and J usage is TRBJ1-2; 7 positions match TRBD1. With 1 base clipped from V and 4 bases from J, the junction kept 7 bases outside the gene matches. The CDR3 sequence is 15 residues long. Germline V gives CDR1 SGHDT, CDR2 YYEEEE. CDR3 DNA sequence: TGTGCCAGCAGCTTGTACAGGGGCAAGGGCTATGGCTACACCTTC. It yields the protein CASSLYRGKGYGYTF.

The CDR3 region has the DNA TGTGCCAGTAGTACGACGCGAATAGGGGGCGCTGGGGCCAACGTCCTGACTTTC. Translated: CASSTTRIGGAGANVLTF. The chain combines TRBV19 with TRBJ2-6; 7 bases are shared with TRBD1. The germline CDR1 and CDR2 sequences are LNHDA and SQIVND (reference sequence). The CDR3 covers 18 residues. Trimming removed 4 bases from V and 2 bases from J; junction bases left unmatched: 11. Using reference TRBV19 and TRBJ2-6 for the parts outside the CDR3, the full variable domain is DGGITQSPKYLFRKEGQNVTLSCEQNLNHDAMYWYRQDPGQGLRLIYYSQIVNDFQKGDIAEGYSVSREKKESFPLTVTSAQKNPTAFYLCASSTTRIGGAGANVLTFGAGSRLTVL.

The genes are TRBV5-1 and TRBJ1-2; D is uncertain. Per the germline V gene, CDR1 is SGHRS and CDR2 is YFSETQ. Trimming cost V 0 bases and J 4 bases, with 13 bases left between them. This CDR3 has 15 residues. CDR3 DNA: TGCGCCAGCAGCTTGGATCGAGGGCCGATCTATGGCTACACCTTC. The encoded protein is CASSLDRGPIYGYTF.

The chain recombines TRBV13 with TRBJ1-3; no definite D call. Germline CDR1 PRHDT, CDR2 FYEKMQ (reference sequence). This CDR3 comprises 17 residues. V lost 2 bases, J lost 0 bases, and 14 bases lay in between. CDR3 residues: CASSLSPDGNSGNTIYF. The CDR3 DNA is TGTGCCAGCAGCTTATCCCCGGACGGGAACTCTGGAAACACCATATATTTT. Looking up the rest from reference TRBV13 and TRBJ1-3 gives the full variable domain: AAGVIQSPRHLIKEKRETATLKCYPIPRHDTVYWYQQGPGQDPQFLISFYEKMQSDKGSIPDRFSAQQFSDYHSELNMSSLELGDSALYFCASSLSPDGNSGNTIYFGEGSWLTVV.

V usage is TRBV28 and J usage is TRBJ2-1, with D tentatively TRBD2 (6 bases). Germline V CDR1 and CDR2: MDHEN, SYDVKM. The germline V and J ends were trimmed by 6 bases and 3 bases, with 12 bases remaining between them. This CDR3 region has 14 residues. The CDR3 DNA sequence: TGTGCCAGCAGCCAAGCCGGGGGCTACAATGAGCAGTTCTTC. Protein product: CASSQAGGYNEQFF.

This chain joins TRBV28 and TRBJ1-1; D unclear. The germline V gene has CDR1 MDHEN and CDR2 SYDVKM. The CDR3 consists of 14 residues. V was cut by 6 bases and J by 4 bases, with 15 bases left in between. The CDR3 reads CASSRIGRSTEAFF. The CDR3 DNA is TGTGCCAGCAGCCGGATTGGTAGGAGCACTGAAGCTTTCTTT. Drawing the rest from reference TRBV28 and TRBJ1-1, the complete variable domain is DVKVTQSSRYLVKRTGEKVFLECVQDMDHENMFWYRQDPGLGLRLIYFSYDVKMKEKGDIPEGYSVSREKKERFSLILESASTNQTSMYLCASSRIGRSTEAFFGQGTRLTVV.

The chain carries TRBV19 and TRBJ2-6; the match to TRBD1 covers 10 bases. Germline V CDR1 and CDR2: LNHDA, SQIVND (reference sequence). J lost 4 bases, V lost 1 base, and 7 bases had no gene match. The CDR3 is 18 amino acids. Written as DNA, the CDR3 is TGTGCCAGTAGTATAGTCGGGACAGGGGTTATCGGGGCCAACGTCCTGACTTTC. Its protein product is CASSIVGTGVIGANVLTF.

The chain has TRBV3-1 (or the pseudogene TRBV3-2) and TRBJ1-1, with D maybe TRBD1 (5 bases). Germline-derived CDR1 and CDR2 are LGHDT and YNNKEL (reference sequence). V gave up 1 base and J gave up 0 bases, with 21 bases separating them. The CDR3 sequence is 19 residues long. CDR3: CASSQGDRVGHIMNTEAFF. CDR3 coding DNA: TGTGCCAGCAGCCAAGGCGACCGAGTGGGGCATATAATGAACACTGAAGCTTTCTTT.

The chain recombines TRBV27 with TRBJ2-1; 7 bases are shared with TRBD1. Germline values: CDR1 MNHEY, CDR2 SMNVEV (reference sequence). The CDR3 is 13 residues long. The J segment lost 12 bases and the V segment lost 2 bases, leaving 7 bases of the junction unmatched. CDR3 in amino acids: CASSLVRTGSQFF. The CDR3 DNA reads TGTGCCAGCAGTTTAGTTCGGACAGGCTCGCAGTTCTTC.